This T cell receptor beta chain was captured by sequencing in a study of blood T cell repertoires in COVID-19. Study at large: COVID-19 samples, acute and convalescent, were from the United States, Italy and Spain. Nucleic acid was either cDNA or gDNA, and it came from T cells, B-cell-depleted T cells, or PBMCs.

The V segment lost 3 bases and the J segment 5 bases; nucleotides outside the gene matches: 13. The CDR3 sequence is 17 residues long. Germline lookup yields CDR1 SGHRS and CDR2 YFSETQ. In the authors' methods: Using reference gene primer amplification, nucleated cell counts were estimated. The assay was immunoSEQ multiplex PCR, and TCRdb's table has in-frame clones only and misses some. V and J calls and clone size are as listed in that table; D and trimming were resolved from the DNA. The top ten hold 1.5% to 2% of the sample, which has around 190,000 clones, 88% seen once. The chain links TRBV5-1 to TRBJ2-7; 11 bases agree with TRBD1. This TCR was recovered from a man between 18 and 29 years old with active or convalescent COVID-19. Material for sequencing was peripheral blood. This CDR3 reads CASSSGLVGQGADEQYF. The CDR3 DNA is TGCGCCAGCAGCTCCGGTTTAGTAGGACAGGGGGCCGACGAGCAGTACTTC.